A selection of T cell receptor beta chains follows, all from one sample in a study of T cells after yellow fever vaccination. A single record per CDR3 protein comes from TCRdb applying MiXCR to the 5' RACE reads. The sample lists 500,000 to 650,000 distinct CDR3 sequences; around 12% were seen once. The material was PBMCs, obtained on the day of the yellow fever booster vaccination. The source is a young man who received the YFV17D yellow fever vaccine. Each CDR3 is given with its conserved first and last residue. D genes are given only for firm matches. Size is omitted from some rows. Given values are once, few, many or a class for expanded clones.

>few|TRBJ2-1|.|15|TRBV7-9
CASSLLSQGGNEQFF
TGTGCCAGCAGCTTACTGTCCCAGGGGGGTAATGAGCAGTTCTTC
>.|TRBJ2-1|.|14|TRBV6-1
CASSPPSTYNEQFF
TGTGCCAGCAGCCCACCGTCAACTTACAATGAGCAGTTCTTC
>.|TRBJ2-3|.|12|TRBV20-1
CSASIQDRAQYF
TGCAGTGCTAGTATCCAGGACCGGGCGCAGTATTTT
>few|TRBJ2-5|.|13|TRBV10-3
CAISESRLETQYF
TGTGCCATCAGTGAGTCCCGATTAGAGACCCAGTACTTC
>.|TRBJ2-7|.|14|TRBV28
CASSRTGTTGEQYF
TGTGCCAGCAGTCGGACCGGAACAACGGGGGAGCAGTACTTC
>.|TRBJ2-2|.|13|TRBV29-1
CSVARRLDGELFF
TGCAGCGTCGCCCGACGGTTGGACGGGGAGCTGTTTTTT
>few|TRBJ1-3|.|13|TRBV7-9
CASSLEGPSTIYF
TGTGCCAGCAGCTTGGAGGGGCCTAGCACCATATATTTT
>.|TRBJ1-4|.|13|TRBV12-3/TRBV12-4
CASSWRQNEKLFF
TGTGCCAGCAGTTGGAGGCAGAATGAAAAACTGTTTTTT
>.|TRBJ2-3|TRBD2|15|TRBV20-1
CSAPRSSGRIDTQYF
TGCAGTGCTCCCCGGAGTAGCGGGAGGATAGATACGCAGTATTTT
>many|TRBJ2-7|.|15|TRBV5-5
CASSPPPQGGYEQYF
TGTGCCAGCTCCCCACCCCCCCAGGGTGGCTACGAGCAGTACTTC
>few|TRBJ2-1|TRBD2|17|TRBV9
CASSAQVGSGGYNEQFF
TGTGCCAGCAGCGCCCAGGTTGGTAGCGGGGGGTACAATGAGCAGTTCTTC
>.|TRBJ1-6|.|17|TRBV7-9
CASSLDGSGLRNSPLHF
TGTGCCAGCAGCTTAGATGGGTCGGGGTTGAGGAATTCACCCCTCCACTTT
>.|TRBJ2-7|TRBD2|19|TRBV3-1
CASSQEGASGSQNSYEQYF
TGTGCCAGCAGCCAAGAAGGGGCTAGCGGGAGCCAAAACTCCTACGAGCAGTACTTC
>.|TRBJ2-1|.|12|TRBV27
CASSSTGYEQFF
TGTGCCAGCAGTTCCACTGGGTATGAGCAGTTCTTC
>few|TRBJ2-7|TRBD2|14|TRBV20-1
CSARGAGGFYEQYF
TGCAGTGCTAGAGGAGCGGGAGGGTTTTACGAGCAGTACTTC
>few|TRBJ2-2|.|13|TRBV12-3/TRBV12-4
CASKSQNTGELFF
TGTGCCAGCAAGAGCCAGAACACCGGGGAGCTGTTTTTT
>few|TRBJ2-5|TRBD1|14|TRBV10-1
CASRVGQAQETQYF
TGCGCCAGCAGAGTTGGACAGGCCCAAGAGACCCAGTACTTC
>.|TRBJ1-5|.|15|TRBV27
CASSGQSGGNQPQHF
TGTGCCAGCAGTGGCCAGAGTGGGGGCAATCAGCCCCAGCATTTT
>.|TRBJ1-6|TRBD1|17|TRBV7-2
CASSLGQGLPTNSPLHF
TGTGCCAGCAGCTTAGGACAGGGACTACCCACCAATTCACCCCTCCACTTT
>.|TRBJ1-4|.|14|TRBV6-5
CASSYSGRYEKLFF
TGTGCCAGCAGTTACTCGGGCCGGTATGAAAAACTGTTTTTT
>few|TRBJ2-7|TRBD1|12|TRBV10-3
CAISGDRAEQYF
TGTGCCATCAGTGGGGACAGGGCCGAGCAGTACTTC
>.|TRBJ2-7|TRBD1|15|TRBV7-9
CASSRGTGTIYEQYF
TGTGCCAGCAGCCGCGGGACAGGGACAATCTACGAGCAGTACTTC
>few|TRBJ2-1|.|13|TRBV29-1
CSVEKAGPNEQFF
TGCAGCGTTGAAAAGGCAGGGCCCAATGAGCAGTTCTTC
>few|TRBJ2-1|TRBD1|15|TRBV20-1
CSARDIDSHRGEQFF
TGCAGTGCTAGAGATATCGACTCCCACAGGGGTGAGCAGTTCTTC
>.|TRBJ1-1|.|14|TRBV5-1
CASSLAVRGTEAFF
TGCGCCAGCAGCTTGGCCGTTAGGGGGACTGAAGCTTTCTTT
>.|TRBJ1-2|.|13|TRBV4-2
CASSQDWRKGYTF
TGTGCCAGCAGCCAAGACTGGCGGAAGGGCTACACCTTC
>few|TRBJ2-1|.|15|TRBV7-8
CASSSVRGGFNEQFF
TGTGCCAGCAGTTCAGTCCGGGGAGGCTTCAATGAGCAGTTCTTC
>.|TRBJ2-5|.|13|TRBV20-1
CSAPGRRQETQYF
TGCAGTGCTCCCGGACGGCGCCAAGAGACCCAGTACTTC
>few|TRBJ2-5|.|16|TRBV4-2
CASSQDLRQLPETQYF
TGTGCCAGCAGCCAAGATCTTAGACAACTCCCAGAGACCCAGTACTTC
>.|TRBJ2-5|.|12|TRBV4-3
CASSQDGGTQYF
TGTGCCAGCAGCCAAGATGGGGGGACCCAGTACTTC
>.|TRBJ2-3|.|14|TRBV20-1
CSARGGLGTDTQYF
TGCAGTGCTAGAGGAGGGTTGGGCACAGATACGCAGTATTTT
>few|TRBJ2-7|.|15|TRBV9
CASSVSGDKSYEQYF
TGTGCCAGCAGCGTCAGCGGAGACAAGTCTTACGAGCAGTACTTC
>few|TRBJ2-7|TRBD2|16|TRBV7-2
CASSLVVAGGSYEQYF
TGTGCCAGCAGCTTAGTGGTAGCGGGAGGGTCCTACGAGCAGTACTTC
>few|TRBJ1-1|.|14|TRBV20-1
CSATTGNSNTEAFF
TGCAGTGCTACGACAGGAAACTCGAACACTGAAGCTTTCTTT
>many|TRBJ2-5|.|13|TRBV7-9
CASSLVGTETQYF
TGTGCCAGCAGTTTGGTGGGAACGGAGACCCAGTACTTC
>.|TRBJ2-1|.|12|TRBV10-3
CAISGGKHEQFF
TGTGCCATCAGTGGGGGAAAGCACGAGCAGTTCTTC
>many|TRBJ2-1|TRBD2|14|TRBV5-1
CASSRTSGNNEQFF
TGCGCCAGCAGCAGGACTAGCGGGAACAATGAGCAGTTCTTC
>.|TRBJ2-3|TRBD2|16|TRBV12-3/TRBV12-4
CASSLRVLAGSDTQYF
TGTGCCAGCAGCTTAAGGGTTCTAGCGGGATCAGATACGCAGTATTTT
>many|TRBJ2-7|.|18|TRBV20-1
CSARDYSGARGRPYEQYF
TGCAGTGCTAGAGATTACAGTGGAGCTCGGGGTCGCCCCTACGAGCAGTACTTC
>few|TRBJ2-5|TRBD2|14|TRBV20-1
CSATTLAGEETQYF
TGCAGTGCTACCACACTAGCGGGAGAAGAGACCCAGTACTTC
>.|TRBJ1-5|.|15|TRBV9
CASSVGPTDNQPQHF
TGTGCCAGCAGCGTAGGACCCACCGACAATCAGCCCCAGCATTTT
>.|TRBJ1-6|.|17|TRBV12-3/TRBV12-4
CASSLKGGVSYNSPLHF
TGTGCCAGCAGTTTGAAGGGAGGGGTCTCCTATAATTCACCCCTCCACTTT
>few|TRBJ2-5|TRBD2|16|TRBV7-2
CASRATSGSYPGTQYF
TGTGCCAGCAGAGCTACTAGCGGGAGTTACCCAGGGACCCAGTACTTC